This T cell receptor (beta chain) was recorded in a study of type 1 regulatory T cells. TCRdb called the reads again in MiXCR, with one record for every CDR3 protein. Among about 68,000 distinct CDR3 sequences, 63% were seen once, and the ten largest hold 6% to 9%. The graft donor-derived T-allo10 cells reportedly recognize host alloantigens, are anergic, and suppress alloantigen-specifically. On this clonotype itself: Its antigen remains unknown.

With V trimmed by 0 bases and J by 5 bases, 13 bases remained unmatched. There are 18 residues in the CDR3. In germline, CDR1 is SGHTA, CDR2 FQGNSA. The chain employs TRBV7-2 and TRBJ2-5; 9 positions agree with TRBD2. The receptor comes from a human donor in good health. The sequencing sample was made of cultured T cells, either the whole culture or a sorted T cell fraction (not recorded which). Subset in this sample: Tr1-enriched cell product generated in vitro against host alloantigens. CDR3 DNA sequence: TGTGCCAGCAGCTTAGCGAGAGCTCTAGCGGGATTACAGGAGACCCAGTACTTC. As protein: CASSLARALAGLQETQYF.